A single sample is the source of the 32 T cell receptor beta chains below, sequenced in a study of blood T cell repertoires in COVID-19. Repertoires were generated with immunoSEQ multiplex PCR, while TCRdb's copy carries only in-frame clones and drops some. Seen here are roughly 330,000 clones, approximately 88% observed once, and the top ten hold approximately 10%. Source material: peripheral blood. Receptors originate from a man aged 30 to 45 with COVID-19, enrolled during active disease.

The rearrangement joins TRBV6-2 or TRBV6-3 to TRBJ1-4; D call uncertain. CDR3 length: 13 amino acids. V lost 2 bases, J lost 7 bases, and 8 bases lay in between. Germline CDR1 is MNHEY and CDR2 is SVGEGT. CDR3 nucleotide sequence: TGTGCCAGCAGTTACGACGAGGGTGAAAAACTGTTTTTT. It encodes CASSYDEGEKLFF.

The rearrangement uses TRBV6-2 or TRBV6-3 and TRBJ1-1, with 8 bases aligning to TRBD1. V trimming: 5 bases; J trimming: 2 bases; junction bases outside the gene matches: 4. Germline CDR1 is MNHEY and CDR2 is SVGEGT. CDR3 size: 14 residues. CDR3 sequence reads: CASSVDRANTEAFF. DNA of the CDR3: TGTGCCAGCAGTGTGGACAGGGCCAACACTGAAGCTTTCTTT.

This rearrangement joins TRBV15 to TRBJ2-1, with 9 nucleotides matching TRBD1. J gave up 6 bases and V 1 base, and 7 bases lay outside the gene matches. The CDR3 has 16 amino acids. Germline V gene data show CDR1 as LNHNV and CDR2 as YYDKDF (reference sequence). The CDR3 DNA sequence: TGTGCCACCAGCAGAGCCCGGGACAGGGTATTCAATGAGCAGTTCTTC. Amino acids: CATSRARDRVFNEQFF. Full variable domain (remainder filled in from reference TRBV15 and TRBJ2-1): DAMVIQNPRYQVTQFGKPVTLSCSQTLNHNVMYWYQQKSSQAPKLLFHYYDKDFNNEADTPDNFQSRRPNTSFCFLDIRSPGLGDTAMYLCATSRARDRVFNEQFFGPGTRLTVL.

This clone was seen only once. The chain uses TRBV9 and TRBJ2-1, with D tentatively TRBD2 (5 bases). The V gene's germline CDR1 is SGDLS and CDR2 YYNGEE. V was pared by 3 bases and J by 9 bases, with 16 bases between. This CDR3 region has 14 residues. The CDR3 loop is CASSASPALGEQFF. DNA for the CDR3: TGTGCCAGCAGCGCTAGCCCCGCCCTCGGTGAGCAGTTCTTC.

Comment on this clone: Other nucleotide sequences from this sample produce the same CDR3. This sequence joins TRBV20-1 and TRBJ2-5, with 7 nucleotides matching TRBD2. The CDR3 has 11 residues. The V segment lost 5 bases and the J segment 3 bases; nucleotides outside the gene matches: 0. CDR1 DFQATT and CDR2 SNEGSKA come from the germline V gene (reference sequence). The CDR3 bases are TGCAGTGCTGCGGGGGAAGAGACCCAGTACTTC. Translated: CSAAGEETQYF.

The table lists this clone with a few counts. The chain has TRBV18 and TRBJ2-1, with TRBD2 identical over 14 bases. Germline loops: CDR1 KGHSH, CDR2 LQKENI. Unmatched junction bases numbered 4, after V lost 3 bases and J lost 9 bases. CDR3 length: 15 amino acids. Here the CDR3 DNA reads TGTGCCAGCTCACCGGGACTAGCGGGAGTCGGTGAGCAGTTCTTC. It translates to CASSPGLAGVGEQFF.

This rearrangement joins TRBV7-2 to TRBJ1-2; TRBD1 agrees at 10 bases. Germline trimming cut 1 base from V and 3 bases from J; bases unmatched to any gene: 5. CDR3 length: 16 residues. Per the germline V gene, CDR1 is SGHTA and CDR2 is FQGNSA. The CDR3 bases are TGTGCCAGCAGCTTAGGGGGACAGGGGCGGGACTATGGCTACACCTTC. Protein: CASSLGGQGRDYGYTF.

The rearrangement joins TRBV30 to TRBJ2-7, with a weak D call TRBD2 (6 bases). This CDR3 contains 13 residues. Trimming stripped 6 bases from V and 3 bases from J, with 15 bases between. Germline CDR1 and CDR2: GTSNPN and SVGIG (reference sequence). CDR3 coding DNA: TGTGCCTGCGTAAAGGGAGGCCTCTACGAGCAGTACTTC. Amino acids: CACVKGGLYEQYF. Together with reference TRBV30 and TRBJ2-7, the CDR3 gives the full variable domain: SQTIHQWPATLVQPVGSPLSLECTVEGTSNPNLYWYRQAAGRGLQLLFYSVGIGQISSEVPQNLSASRPQDRQFILSSKKLLLSDSGFYLCACVKGGLYEQYFGPGTRLTVT.

The chain recombines TRBV18 with TRBJ1-3; no firm D call. V lost 1 base and J 7 bases, leaving 17 bases between the germline ends. Germline V lookup: CDR1 KGHSH, CDR2 LQKENI. The CDR3 sequence is 16 residues long. The CDR3 sequence: CASSPLAATPLNTIYF. The CDR3 DNA sequence: TGTGCCAGCTCACCACTCGCGGCGACGCCCTTGAACACCATATATTTT.

The genes are TRBV5-4 and TRBJ1-1, with TRBD1 identical over 10 bases. CDR1 is SGHNT and CDR2 is YYREEE in the germline V gene (reference sequence). The J segment lost 1 base and the V segment lost 0 bases, leaving 6 bases of the junction unmatched. The CDR3 sequence is 17 residues long. CDR3 loop: CASSLGQGAPKNTEAFF. DNA of the CDR3: TGTGCCAGCAGCTTGGGACAGGGGGCCCCTAAGAACACTGAAGCTTTCTTT.

V usage is TRBV6-5 and J usage is TRBJ2-2, with TRBD1 matching over 7 bases. The V gene's germline CDR1 is MNHEY and CDR2 SVGAGI. The CDR3 contains 14 residues. J was trimmed by 2 bases and V by 7 bases; bases with no gene match: 4. CDR3 amino acids: CASKGTVNTGELFF. In nucleotides, the CDR3 is TGTGCCAGCAAGGGGACAGTTAACACCGGGGAGCTGTTTTTT.

This chain links TRBV28 with TRBJ2-4, with 8 bases lining up with TRBD1. The trim removed 5 bases at V and 3 bases at J, leaving 9 bases unmatched. Per germline, CDR1 MDHEN and CDR2 SYDVKM. This CDR3 is built from 16 residues. The CDR3 coding sequence is TGTGCCAGCAGTCTAGACAGGGGAGGCGGCAAAAACATTCAGTACTTC. This encodes CASSLDRGGGKNIQYF.

The gene calls are TRBV25-1 and TRBJ2-5; D is perhaps TRBD1 (5 bases). This CDR3 is 13 amino acids long. V lost 4 bases to trimming and J lost 5 bases, with 11 bases between them. CDR1 is MGHDK, CDR2 SYGVNS, per germline. The CDR3 region is CASSGDYRETQYF. The CDR3 DNA reads as TGTGCCAGCAGTGGGGATTACAGGGAGACCCAGTACTTC. Full variable domain (outside the CDR3, taken from reference TRBV25-1 and TRBJ2-5): EADIYQTPRYLVIGTGKKITLECSQTMGHDKMYWYQQDPGMELHLIHYSYGVNSTEKGDLSSESTVSRIRTEHFPLTLESARPSHTSQYLCASSGDYRETQYFGPGTRLLVL.

The chain links TRBV4-2 to TRBJ1-2; D is possibly TRBD1 (6 bases). V was pared by 3 bases and J by 7 bases, with 15 bases between. The CDR3 sequence is 14 residues long. The germline gives CDR1 LGHNA, CDR2 YNFKEQ. The CDR3 DNA follows: TGTGCCAGCAGCCACGACACAGGGCCAGGTGGCTACACCTTC. Its translation: CASSHDTGPGGYTF.

The chain joins TRBV4-3 to TRBJ2-1, with TRBD2 identical over 8 bases. Germline values: CDR1 LGHNA, CDR2 YSLEER. This CDR3 spans 17 amino acids. The J segment lost 6 bases and the V segment lost 0 bases, leaving 10 bases of the junction unmatched. This CDR3 is CASSQDRSGGLGNEQFF. For the CDR3, the DNA is TGCGCCAGCAGCCAAGATCGGTCGGGGGGGCTCGGCAATGAGCAGTTCTTC.

The genes are TRBV7-9 and TRBJ2-2; D possibly corresponds to TRBD1 (6 bases). Germline lookup yields CDR1 SEHNR and CDR2 FQNEAQ (reference sequence). V was shortened by 6 bases and J by 2 bases, with 16 bases between the two germline ends. This CDR3 contains 16 residues. CDR3 coding DNA: TGTGCCAGCAGTTTTATTCCGGGACACAACACCGGGGAGCTGTTTTTT. It is translated as CASSFIPGHNTGELFF. Filled out from reference TRBV7-9 and TRBJ2-2, the complete variable domain reads DTGVSQNPRHKITKRGQNVTFRCDPISEHNRLYWYRQTLGQGPEFLTYFQNEAQLEKSRLLSDRFSAERPKGSFSTLEIQRTEQGDSAMYLCASSFIPGHNTGELFFGEGSRLTVL.

The chain recombines TRBV7-9 with TRBJ1-2; a weak D match, TRBD1 (6 bases). Germline V gene data show CDR1 as SEHNR and CDR2 as FQNEAQ (reference sequence). CDR3 length: 13 residues. Trimming shortened V by 5 bases and J by 7 bases, and 14 bases separated the two germline ends. CDR3 region: CASSRTGKRGYTF. CDR3 sequence (DNA): TGTGCCAGCAGCCGTACAGGGAAACGTGGCTACACCTTC.

This chain links TRBV19 with TRBJ2-1, with 12 bases aligning to TRBD2. V lost 5 bases, J lost 0 bases, and 5 bases stayed unmatched. CDR1 and CDR2 (germline): LNHDA, SQIVND (reference sequence). CDR3 length: 17 residues. For the CDR3, the DNA is TGTGCCAGTAGTTCGGGACTAGCGGGCGTCTCCTACAATGAGCAGTTCTTC. Translated, it gives CASSSGLAGVSYNEQFF.

This clone was observed a single time. The DNA of the CDR3 is TGTGCCAGCAGTGAGAGGACAGCTACCGTACCGATCTCCTACGAGCAGTACTTC. This sequence encodes CASSERTATVPISYEQYF. V gene TRBV6-1 combines with J gene TRBJ2-7; possible D gene TRBD1, 6 bases. The V gene's germline CDR1 is MNHNS and CDR2 SASEGT. The CDR3 consists of 18 residues. Between the trimmed V and J ends, which lost 3 bases and 0 bases, there was a span of 21 bases.

The chain carries TRBV19 and TRBJ2-7; 8 bases map to TRBD1. The CDR3 spans 14 residues. V lost 6 bases to trimming and J lost 3 bases; unmatched junction nucleotides: 7. Per the germline V gene, CDR1 is LNHDA and CDR2 is SQIVND (reference sequence). DNA for the CDR3: TGTGCCAGTAGCCACAGGGGGAATATCTACGAGCAGTACTTC. Protein product: CASSHRGNIYEQYF.

The chain uses TRBV6-5 and TRBJ2-1; D gene unclear. This CDR3 contains 14 residues. V shed 6 bases and J shed 3 bases, with 12 bases lying between them. Germline-derived CDR1 and CDR2 are MNHEY and SVGAGI. The chain's CDR3 is CASRHLDNYNEQFF. For the CDR3, the DNA is TGTGCCAGCAGACACCTCGACAACTACAATGAGCAGTTCTTC.

The chain uses TRBV15 and TRBJ2-1, with 10 bases fitting TRBD1. V lost 1 base, J lost 4 bases, and 1 base stayed unmatched. The CDR3 length is 15 residues. From germline, CDR1 is LNHNV and CDR2 YYDKDF (reference sequence). CDR3 amino acids: CATSRGTGGYNEQFF. DNA for the CDR3: TGTGCCACCAGCAGAGGGACAGGGGGTTACAATGAGCAGTTCTTC.

The chain employs TRBV16 and TRBJ1-1, with 8 bases matching TRBD1. With 0 bases clipped from V and 1 base from J, the junction kept 1 base outside the gene matches. In germline, CDR1 is KGHSY, CDR2 FQNENV. The CDR3 runs to 15 residues. The CDR3 reads CASSQSTGENTEAFF. CDR3 DNA: TGTGCCAGCAGCCAATCGACAGGGGAGAACACTGAAGCTTTCTTT.

The chain recombines TRBV5-6 with TRBJ1-6, with 8 bases fitting TRBD1. Germline V gives CDR1 SGHDT, CDR2 YYEEEE. J was trimmed by 0 bases and V by 4 bases; bases with no gene match: 0. The CDR3 extends over 15 amino acids. CDR3 amino acids: CASSGTGSYNSPLHF. In DNA, the CDR3 is TGTGCCAGCAGCGGGACAGGCTCCTATAATTCACCCCTCCACTTT.

The CDR3 region is CASSWGGPLLKETQYF. CDR3 sequence (DNA): TGCGCCAGCAGCTGGGGGGGGCCCCTACTAAAAGAGACCCAGTACTTC. The rearrangement uses TRBV5-1 and TRBJ2-5; tentative D call: TRBD2 (7 bases). The length of the CDR3 is 16 residues. Trimming left V 3 bases short and J 3 bases short, with 18 bases between. Per the germline V gene, CDR1 is SGHRS and CDR2 is YFSETQ.

This chain connects TRBV6-5 to TRBJ1-6; TRBD1 agrees at 8 bases. The junction had 8 bases not matched to a gene; V was cut back by 4 bases and J by 9 bases. Germline V gene sequence: CDR1 MNHEY, CDR2 SVGAGI. This CDR3 is built from 15 residues. CDR3 region: CASSSQTGVASPLHF. The CDR3, as DNA: TGTGCCAGCAGTTCCCAGACAGGGGTGGCTTCACCCCTCCACTTT.

This clone was counted once. This chain joins TRBV2 and TRBJ1-5; TRBD1 matches 7 bases. With 7 bases clipped from V and 7 bases from J, the junction kept 7 bases outside the gene matches. This CDR3 comprises 13 residues. Looked up from germline, CDR1 is SNHLY and CDR2 is FYNNEI. This chain's CDR3 is CASTRGQEQPQHF. In nucleotides, the CDR3 is TGTGCCAGCACGAGGGGGCAAGAACAGCCCCAGCATTTT.

This clone has only a few counts. The chain joins TRBV2 to TRBJ1-2; D might be TRBD1 (5 bases). The CDR3 is 12 residues long. The germline V gene encodes CDR1 SNHLY and CDR2 FYNNEI. Trimming removed 3 bases from V and 4 bases from J, with 6 bases in between. The CDR3 nucleotides read TGTGCCAGCAGTGACAGGGCCTATGGCTACACCTTC. Protein sequence: CASSDRAYGYTF.

J is TRBJ2-7 and V is TRBV6-2 or TRBV6-3, with TRBD1 matching over 7 bases. CDR3 length: 14 amino acids. V was clipped by 4 bases and J by 6 bases; unmatched bases: 9. The germline gives CDR1 MNHEY, CDR2 SVGEGT. The CDR3 DNA reads as TGTGCCAGCAGTTTTCGGACAGGCCAGGCCGAGCAGTACTTC. Amino acids: CASSFRTGQAEQYF.

This sequence joins TRBV9 and TRBJ2-1; TRBD1 matches 9 bases. Germline loops: CDR1 SGDLS, CDR2 YYNGEE. Trimming removed 4 bases from V and 9 bases from J; junction bases left unmatched: 8. This CDR3 has 14 residues. In DNA form, the CDR3 reads TGTGCCAGCAGCTTGGGACAGGGCATTAGTGAGCAGTTCTTC. This translates into CASSLGQGISEQFF.

The chain joins TRBV6-5 to TRBJ1-1, with unresolved D. Germline CDR1 MNHEY, CDR2 SVGAGI. Trimming removed 7 bases from V and 3 bases from J, with 18 bases in between. This CDR3 is built from 15 residues. The CDR3 sequence: CASIVEVSPDTEAFF. The CDR3 DNA reads TGTGCCAGCATCGTTGAGGTATCCCCGGACACTGAAGCTTTCTTT.

This clone is a singleton in its sample. V gene TRBV30 combines with J gene TRBJ2-7; D possibly corresponds to TRBD2 (6 bases). This CDR3 region has 15 residues. Trimming removed 6 bases at V and 6 bases at J, with 24 bases between. Germline CDR1 GTSNPN, CDR2 SVGIG (reference sequence). CDR3 in DNA: TGTGCCTGCCTTCCGGGGTTGGAGGGGCAAAGCGAGCAGTACTTC. It is translated as CACLPGLEGQSEQYF. The whole variable domain, filled in from reference TRBV30 and TRBJ2-7, reads SQTIHQWPATLVQPVGSPLSLECTVEGTSNPNLYWYRQAAGRGLQLLFYSVGIGQISSEVPQNLSASRPQDRQFILSSKKLLLSDSGFYLCACLPGLEGQSEQYFGPGTRLTVT.